Listed here are 22 T cell receptor beta chains from one sample, sequenced in a study of regulatory T cells in long-lasting Graves disease. Time point: newly diagnosed GD, antithyroid drugs for less than 3 months. Generation of the TCR library employed RNA extracted from PBMCs. Construction of TCR beta libraries relied on iRepertoire HTBI primers and on Arm-PCR targeting CDR3 regions. TCRdb redid the calling of the multiplex PCR reads with MiXCR, one entry per CDR3 protein. The sample contains over 350,000 distinct CDR3 sequences, over 12% of which appear only once. These records were also assigned to another study, of T cells in Graves' hyperthyroidism and ophthalmopathy.

The sequenced sample was peripheral blood mononuclear cells (PBMCs), obtained at new diagnosis, from a patient treated with antithyroid drugs. All receptors derive from a woman aged 40 to 55 with Graves disease.

This clonotype was seen many times. The rearrangement links TRBV28 to TRBJ1-5; no clear D. Trimming took 5 bases from V and 7 from J, leaving 15 bases between them. Per germline, CDR1 MDHEN and CDR2 SYDVKM. This CDR3 has 14 residues. In DNA, the CDR3 is TGTGCCAGCAGTGGGTCTTTCGACCAACAGCCCCAGCATTTT. Translating it yields CASSGSFDQQPQHF.

There are many counts of this clonotype. This chain joins TRBV7-9 and TRBJ1-1; D ambiguous. Trimming cost V 3 bases and J 7 bases, with 12 bases left between them. The CDR3 has 13 amino acids. Germline CDR1 is SEHNR and CDR2 is FQNEAQ (reference sequence). The CDR3 region has the DNA TGTGCCAGCAGCTTCGAACCCGGGAGTGAAGCTTTCTTT. Translation gives CASSFEPGSEAFF.

The CDR3 spells CAAQGPPLHF. The DNA for the CDR3 is TGTGCCGCCCAGGGGCCACCCCTCCACTTT. The chain recombines TRBV30 with TRBJ1-6, with D perhaps matching TRBD1 (6 bases). The CDR3 spans 10 residues. Germline CDR1 and CDR2: GTSNPN and SVGIG (reference sequence). Between the trimmed V and J ends, which lost 8 bases and 11 bases, there was a span of 10 bases.

This clonotype was detected many times. The V gene is TRBV28, the J gene TRBJ2-1, with D hard to call. Trimming shortened V by 8 bases and J by 6 bases, and 11 bases separated the two germline ends. The CDR3 covers 12 residues. Germline loops: CDR1 MDHEN, CDR2 SYDVKM. The CDR3 reads CASHVLGNEQFF. The DNA for the CDR3 is TGTGCCAGCCATGTTCTGGGCAATGAGCAGTTCTTC.

This clonotype was observed many times. This chain joins TRBV7-2 and TRBJ2-4; no reliable D call. CDR3 length equals 16 residues. In germline, CDR1 is SGHTA, CDR2 FQGNSA. With 4 bases removed from V and 6 bases from J, the gap between germline ends came to 19 bases. CDR3 in amino acids: CASSSAGSETLNIQYF. The CDR3 DNA reads as TGTGCCAGCAGCTCCGCCGGTAGTGAAACTTTAAACATTCAGTACTTC. Combining the CDR3 with reference TRBV7-2 and TRBJ2-4 gives the whole variable domain GAGVSQSPSNKVTEKGKDVELRCDPISGHTALYWYRQSLGQGLEFLIYFQGNSAPDKSGLPSDRFSAERTGGSVSTLTIQRTQQEDSAVYLCASSSAGSETLNIQYFGAGTRLSVL.

The chain employs TRBV6-1 and TRBJ2-1; no clear D. With 6 bases removed from V and 7 bases from J, the gap between germline ends came to 7 bases. The CDR3 totals 11 residues. Germline lookup yields CDR1 MNHNS and CDR2 SASEGT. CDR3 protein: CASRIANEQFF. The CDR3 coding sequence is TGTGCCAGCAGAATCGCAAATGAGCAGTTCTTC.

This clonotype has ten or more counts. The CDR3 DNA follows: TGCAGTGCTAAATCTAGCGGGGGTAACTCCTACAATGAGCAGTTCTTC. This encodes CSAKSSGGNSYNEQFF. The V and J genes are TRBV20-1 and TRBJ2-1; 10 bases map to TRBD2. The germline gives CDR1 DFQATT, CDR2 SNEGSKA (reference sequence). J was trimmed by 0 bases and V by 4 bases; bases with no gene match: 6. The CDR3 runs to 16 residues.

This clonotype was observed at least ten times. The chain recombines TRBV28 with TRBJ1-2; a weak D match, TRBD1 (6 bases). CDR1 is MDHEN and CDR2 is SYDVKM in the germline V gene. The CDR3 runs to 14 residues. V shed 7 bases and J shed 3 bases, with 15 bases lying between them. The CDR3 region is CASIPDRSYYGYTF. The CDR3 DNA follows: TGTGCCAGCATTCCCGACAGGAGTTACTATGGCTACACCTTC.

This clonotype came up many times. V gene TRBV28 combines with J gene TRBJ1-6; D is undetermined. This CDR3 region has 15 residues. Looked up from germline, CDR1 is MDHEN and CDR2 is SYDVKM. Trimming took 5 bases from V and 7 from J, leaving 15 bases between them. The CDR3 region has the DNA TGTGCCAGCAGTCCTCCAAGACGGACGAATTCACCCCTCCACTTT. Translation: CASSPPRRTNSPLHF.

The chain links TRBV9 to TRBJ2-1; 12 bases fit TRBD2. This CDR3 has 19 amino acids. The V segment lost 5 bases and the J segment 0 bases; nucleotides outside the gene matches: 12. Per germline, CDR1 SGDLS and CDR2 YYNGEE. CDR3 sequence (DNA): TGTGCCAGCAGTTTATGGACCGGGACTAGCGGGTCCTCCTACAATGAGCAGTTCTTC. Translated: CASSLWTGTSGSSYNEQFF. The variable domain in full, with the rest retrieved from reference TRBV9 and TRBJ2-1, is DSGVTQTPKHLITATGQRVTLRCSPRSGDLSVYWYQQSLDQGLQFLIQYYNGEERAKGNILERFSAQQFPDLHSELNLSSLELGDSALYFCASSLWTGTSGSSYNEQFFGPGTRLTVL.

The chain joins TRBV7-2 to TRBJ2-5, with a tentative D call TRBD2 (6 bases). The germline V gene encodes CDR1 SGHTA and CDR2 FQGNSA. This CDR3 has 15 residues. Trimming shortened V by 4 bases and J by 5 bases, and 17 bases separated the two germline ends. In nucleotides, the CDR3 is TGTGCCAGCAGCTCCCGCCGTCGGGACTTCGAGACCCAGTACTTC. This encodes CASSSRRRDFETQYF.

This clonotype occurred a few times. This chain links TRBV20-1 with TRBJ2-3; 7 bases are shared with TRBD1. The trim removed 5 bases at V and 3 bases at J, leaving 8 bases unmatched. Germline V gives CDR1 DFQATT, CDR2 SNEGSKA (reference sequence). This CDR3 is built from 14 residues. CDR3 bases: TGCAGTGCTGGGAGTACAGGGGCGACAGATACGCAGTATTTT. The encoded protein is CSAGSTGATDTQYF.

This clonotype was seen at least ten times. The chain has TRBV12-3 or TRBV12-4 and TRBJ2-7, with D unresolved. The V gene lost 3 bases and the J gene lost 6 bases, with 12 bases spanning the gap. The CDR3 loop spans 13 amino acids. CDR3 residues: CASSFWAAGEQYF. Here the CDR3 DNA reads TGTGCCAGCAGTTTTTGGGCGGCTGGCGAGCAGTACTTC.

This clonotype came up many times. The rearrangement links TRBV6-2 or TRBV6-3 to TRBJ2-2; D is perhaps TRBD2 (5 bases). The CDR3 consists of 14 residues. Germline-derived CDR1 and CDR2 are MNHEY and SVGEGT. V was cut by 2 bases and J by 2 bases, with 6 bases left in between. CDR3: CASSYGGNTGELFF. The CDR3, as DNA: TGTGCCAGCAGTTACGGAGGTAACACCGGGGAGCTGTTTTTT.

The table lists this clonotype with many counts. The chain links TRBV2 to TRBJ2-1; D is possibly TRBD2 (5 bases). The germline V gene encodes CDR1 SNHLY and CDR2 FYNNEI. This CDR3 is 14 amino acids long. V lost 3 bases, J lost 6 bases, and 12 bases lay in between. The DNA for the CDR3 is TGTGCCAGCAGTGATTGGGAGAGTGTCAATGAGCAGTTCTTC. Translation gives CASSDWESVNEQFF.

The chain carries TRBV7-2 and TRBJ1-5, with D unclear. V gave up 5 bases and J gave up 3 bases, with 14 bases separating them. The CDR3 runs to 15 residues. Germline lookup yields CDR1 SGHTA and CDR2 FQGNSA. This chain's CDR3 is CASSRASGINQPQHF. The CDR3, as DNA: TGTGCCAGCAGCCGAGCATCTGGGATCAATCAGCCCCAGCATTTT.

V is TRBV6-1 and J is TRBJ2-3, with TRBD2 matching 8 bases. With 6 bases clipped from V and 3 bases from J, the junction kept 8 bases outside the gene matches. There are 15 residues in the CDR3. CDR1 and CDR2 (germline): MNHNS, SASEGT. CDR3: CASSLGKRETDTQYF. As DNA, the CDR3 is TGTGCCAGCAGCCTCGGAAAGCGGGAGACAGATACGCAGTATTTT.

About this clonotype: A much larger clone lies one base from this, so it may be a read error. This chain links TRBV20-1 with TRBJ1-1; a possible D gene is TRBD1 (5 bases). V shed 1 base and J shed 5 bases, with 14 bases lying between them. The length of the CDR3 is 14 residues. Germline CDR1 and CDR2: DFQATT and SNEGSKA (reference sequence). The CDR3 here is CSARGTGEGTEAFF. The DNA for the CDR3 is TGCAGTGCTAGAGGCACGGGGGAGGGAACTGAAGCTTTCTTT.

This clonotype has at least ten counts. CDR3 residues: CASSDSWEDNYEQYF. Written as DNA, the CDR3 is TGTGCCAGCAGCGACTCCTGGGAGGATAACTACGAGCAGTACTTC. V is TRBV7-8 and J is TRBJ2-7; weak D call: TRBD2 (6 bases). Trimming removed 5 bases from V and 3 bases from J, with 17 bases in between. This CDR3 spans 15 amino acids. CDR1 and CDR2 from the germline V gene are SGHVS and FQNEAQ.

In its sample, this clonotype was seen many times. The rearrangement links TRBV7-3 to TRBJ2-7, with D possibly being TRBD2 (6 bases). V lost 1 base, J lost 6 bases, and 16 bases lay in between. The length of the CDR3 is 15 residues. Germline assignment: CDR1 SGHTA and CDR2 FQGTGA. CDR3 amino acids: CASSLNGGTGVEQYF. DNA of the CDR3: TGTGCCAGCAGCTTAAATGGCGGGACTGGTGTCGAGCAGTACTTC.

Turning to this clonotype: Mismatch with germline at one junction end may stem from a read error. The chain couples TRBV5-1 to TRBJ1-1; TRBD1 matches at 10 bases. This CDR3 is 14 amino acids long. Germline CDR1 and CDR2: SGHRS and YFSETQ. The CDR3 protein is CGSSLDRGSDEAFF. The DNA of the CDR3 is TGCGGCAGCAGCTTGGACAGGGGGTCGGATGAAGCTTTCTTT.

This clonotype was observed many times. The chain recombines TRBV6-1 with TRBJ1-2; D unresolved. The V and J ends lost 0 bases and 4 bases respectively, with 12 bases between them. The CDR3 totals 15 residues. Germline lookup yields CDR1 MNHNS and CDR2 SASEGT. CDR3 protein: CASSEAKGVSYGYTF. The CDR3 region has the DNA TGTGCCAGCAGTGAAGCAAAGGGTGTCAGCTATGGCTACACCTTC.